What follows describes a single T cell receptor beta chain. Antigen: not known. As every portion of the isolated RNA was reverse transcribed, the sequencing read expressed TCRB transcripts. Some clones are missing from TCRdb's copy, which holds only in-frame ones; the method was immunoSEQ multiplex PCR. The data show some 350,000 clones, 9.6% seen once. This sample is part of a study of beta chain features in type 1 diabetes. General study findings and limits: When Type 1 diabetes patients were examined, their TCRB CDR3s proved moderately but significantly shorter in all four CD4+ subsets.

The sample comprised central memory CD4+ T cells from blood. The TCR comes from a man younger than 40 with type 1 diabetes.

The CDR3 loop reads CASSVLGLAGETQYF. DNA for the CDR3: TGTGCCAGCAGCGTCCTGGGGCTCGCCGGAGAGACCCAGTACTTC. The rearrangement joins TRBV9 to TRBJ2-5, with D maybe TRBD1 (5 bases). Germline-derived CDR1 and CDR2 are SGDLS and YYNGEE. Trimming left V 2 bases short and J 4 bases short, with 15 bases between. The CDR3 is 15 amino acids. The full variable domain, completed using reference TRBV9 and TRBJ2-5, is DSGVTQTPKHLITATGQRVTLRCSPRSGDLSVYWYQQSLDQGLQFLIQYYNGEERAKGNILERFSAQQFPDLHSELNLSSLELGDSALYFCASSVLGLAGETQYFGPGTRLLVL.